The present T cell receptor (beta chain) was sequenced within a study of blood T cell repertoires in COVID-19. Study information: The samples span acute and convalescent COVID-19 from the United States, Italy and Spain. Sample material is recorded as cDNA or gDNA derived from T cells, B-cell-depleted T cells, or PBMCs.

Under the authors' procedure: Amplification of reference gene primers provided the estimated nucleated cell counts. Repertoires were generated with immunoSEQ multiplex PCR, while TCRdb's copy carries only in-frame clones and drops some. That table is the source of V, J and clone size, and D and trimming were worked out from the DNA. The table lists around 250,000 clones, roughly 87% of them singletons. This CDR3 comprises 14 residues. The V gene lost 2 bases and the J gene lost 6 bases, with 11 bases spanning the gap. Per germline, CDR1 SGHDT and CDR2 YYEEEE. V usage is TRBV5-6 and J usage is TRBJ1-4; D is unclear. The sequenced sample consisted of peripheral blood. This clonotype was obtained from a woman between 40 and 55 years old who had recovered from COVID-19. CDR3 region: CASSFKDYHEKLFF. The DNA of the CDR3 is TGTGCCAGCAGCTTTAAGGACTACCATGAAAAACTGTTTTTT. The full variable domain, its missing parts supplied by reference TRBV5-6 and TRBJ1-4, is DAGVTQSPTHLIKTRGQQVTLRCSPKSGHDTVSWYQQALGQGPQFIFQYYEEEERQRGNFPDRFSGHQFPNYSSELNVNALLLGDSALYLCASSFKDYHEKLFFGSGTQLSVL.